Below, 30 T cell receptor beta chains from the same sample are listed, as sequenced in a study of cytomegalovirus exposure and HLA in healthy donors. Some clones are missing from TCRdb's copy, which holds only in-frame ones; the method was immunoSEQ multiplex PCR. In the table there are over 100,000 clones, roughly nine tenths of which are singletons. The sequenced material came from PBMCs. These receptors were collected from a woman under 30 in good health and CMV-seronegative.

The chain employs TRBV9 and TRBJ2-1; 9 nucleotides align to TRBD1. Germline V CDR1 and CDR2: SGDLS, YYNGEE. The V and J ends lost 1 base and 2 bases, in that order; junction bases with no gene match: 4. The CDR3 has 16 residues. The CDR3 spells CASSVRRDRAYNEQFF. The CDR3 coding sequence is TGTGCCAGCAGCGTACGTAGGGACAGGGCCTACAATGAGCAGTTCTTC. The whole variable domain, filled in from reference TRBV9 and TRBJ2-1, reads DSGVTQTPKHLITATGQRVTLRCSPRSGDLSVYWYQQSLDQGLQFLIQYYNGEERAKGNILERFSAQQFPDLHSELNLSSLELGDSALYFCASSVRRDRAYNEQFFGPGTRLTVL.

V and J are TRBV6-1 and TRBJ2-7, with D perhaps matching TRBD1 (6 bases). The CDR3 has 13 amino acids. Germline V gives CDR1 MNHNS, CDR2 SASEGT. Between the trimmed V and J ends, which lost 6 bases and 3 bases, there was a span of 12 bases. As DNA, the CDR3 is TGTGCCAGCAGAAGGACAGCAGACTACGAGCAGTACTTC. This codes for CASRRTADYEQYF.

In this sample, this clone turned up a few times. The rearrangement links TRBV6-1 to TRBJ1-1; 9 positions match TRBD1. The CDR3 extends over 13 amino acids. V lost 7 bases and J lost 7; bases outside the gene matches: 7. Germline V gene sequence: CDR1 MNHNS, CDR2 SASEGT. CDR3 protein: CASTAQGAGEAFF. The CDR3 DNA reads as TGTGCCAGCACAGCACAGGGGGCCGGTGAAGCTTTCTTT.

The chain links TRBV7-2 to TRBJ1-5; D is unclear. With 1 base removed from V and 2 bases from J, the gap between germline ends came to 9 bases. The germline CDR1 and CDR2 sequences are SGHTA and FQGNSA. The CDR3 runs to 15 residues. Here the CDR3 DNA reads TGTGCCAGCAGCTTAGGCATAGCCGGCAATCAGCCCCAGCATTTT. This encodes CASSLGIAGNQPQHF.

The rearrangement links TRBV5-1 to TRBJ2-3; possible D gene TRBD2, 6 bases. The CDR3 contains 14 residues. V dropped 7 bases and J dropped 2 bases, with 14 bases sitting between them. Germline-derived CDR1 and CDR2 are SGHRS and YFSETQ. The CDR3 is CASGVWGDTDTQYF. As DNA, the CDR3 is TGCGCCAGCGGAGTTTGGGGGGACACAGATACGCAGTATTTT.

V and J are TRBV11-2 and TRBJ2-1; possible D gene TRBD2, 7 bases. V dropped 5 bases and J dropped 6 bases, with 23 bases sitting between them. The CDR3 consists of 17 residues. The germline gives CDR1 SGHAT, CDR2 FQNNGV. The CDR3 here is CASSTLLGGGQLNEQFF. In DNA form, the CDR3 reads TGTGCCAGCAGCACATTGCTTGGCGGGGGCCAGCTCAATGAGCAGTTCTTC.

Written as DNA, the CDR3 is TGTGCCAGTGCCCCTAGCGCGGGGGGCCGCTACGAGCAGTACTTC. Amino acid sequence: CASAPSAGGRYEQYF. This chain joins TRBV19 and TRBJ2-7, with 8 bases lining up with TRBD2. Germline V CDR1 and CDR2: LNHDA, SQIVND (reference sequence). This CDR3 region has 15 residues. V was clipped by 8 bases and J by 3 bases; unmatched bases: 12.

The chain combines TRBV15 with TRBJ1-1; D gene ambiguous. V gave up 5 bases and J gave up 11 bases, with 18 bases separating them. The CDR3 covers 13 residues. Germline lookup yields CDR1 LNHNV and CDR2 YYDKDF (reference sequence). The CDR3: CATSPSGLFGAFF. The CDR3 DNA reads TGTGCCACCAGCCCAAGCGGGTTATTTGGGGCTTTCTTT.

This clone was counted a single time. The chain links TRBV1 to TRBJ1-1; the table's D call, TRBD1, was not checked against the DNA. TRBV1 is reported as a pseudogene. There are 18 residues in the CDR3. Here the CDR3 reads CTSSQDRWGDRWHCRAFF. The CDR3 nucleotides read TGCACCAGCAGCCAAGATCGATGGGGGGACAGGTGGCATTGTAGAGCTTTCTTT.

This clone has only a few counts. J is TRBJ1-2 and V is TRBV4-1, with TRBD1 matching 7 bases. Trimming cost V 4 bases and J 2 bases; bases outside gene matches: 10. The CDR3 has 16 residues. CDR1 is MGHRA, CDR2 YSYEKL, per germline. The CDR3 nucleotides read TGCGCCAGCAGCCTGACGGAGGGGGCGGCAAACTATGGCTACACCTTC. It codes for CASSLTEGAANYGYTF.

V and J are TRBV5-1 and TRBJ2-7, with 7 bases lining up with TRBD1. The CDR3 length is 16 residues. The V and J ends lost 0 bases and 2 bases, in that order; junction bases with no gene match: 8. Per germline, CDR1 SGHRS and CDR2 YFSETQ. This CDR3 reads CASSLGQGMSTYEQYF. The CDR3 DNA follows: TGCGCCAGCAGCTTGGGACAGGGAATGTCCACCTACGAGCAGTACTTC.

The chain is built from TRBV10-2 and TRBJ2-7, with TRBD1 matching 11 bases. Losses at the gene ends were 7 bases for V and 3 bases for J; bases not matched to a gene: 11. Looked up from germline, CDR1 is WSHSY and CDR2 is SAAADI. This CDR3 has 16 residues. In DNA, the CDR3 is TGCGCCAGCACTAAACTCTGGGGACAGGGGGACTACGAGCAGTACTTC. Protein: CASTKLWGQGDYEQYF.

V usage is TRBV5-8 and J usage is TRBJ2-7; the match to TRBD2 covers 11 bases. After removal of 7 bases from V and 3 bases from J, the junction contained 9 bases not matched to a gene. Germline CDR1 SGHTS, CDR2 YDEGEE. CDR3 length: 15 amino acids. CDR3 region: CASGGVTSGVYEQYF. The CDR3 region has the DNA TGTGCCAGCGGGGGAGTGACTAGCGGGGTCTACGAGCAGTACTTC.

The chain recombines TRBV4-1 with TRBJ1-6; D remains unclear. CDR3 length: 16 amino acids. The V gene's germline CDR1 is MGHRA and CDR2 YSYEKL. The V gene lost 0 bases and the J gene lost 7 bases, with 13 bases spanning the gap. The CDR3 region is CASSQDLPGLNSPLHF. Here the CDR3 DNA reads TGCGCCAGCAGCCAAGATCTGCCAGGATTAAATTCACCCCTCCACTTT.

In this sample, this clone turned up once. The DNA of the CDR3 is TGTGCCAGCAGACCCAGGACATACCAAGAGACCCAGTACTTC. This gives the protein CASRPRTYQETQYF. V gene TRBV6-5 combines with J gene TRBJ2-5, with D perhaps matching TRBD1 (5 bases). V was trimmed by 6 bases and J by 0 bases, leaving 11 bases between them. Germline CDR1 reads MNHEY; CDR2 reads SVGAGI. The length of the CDR3 is 14 residues.

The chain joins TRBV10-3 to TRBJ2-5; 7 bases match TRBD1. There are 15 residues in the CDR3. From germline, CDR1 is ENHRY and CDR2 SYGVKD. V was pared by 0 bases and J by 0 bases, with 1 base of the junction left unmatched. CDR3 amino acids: CAISESGQYQETQYF. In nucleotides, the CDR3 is TGTGCCATCAGTGAGTCGGGACAGTACCAAGAGACCCAGTACTTC.

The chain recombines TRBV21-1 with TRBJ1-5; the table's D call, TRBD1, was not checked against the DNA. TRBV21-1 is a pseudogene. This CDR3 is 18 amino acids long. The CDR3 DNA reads TGTGCCAGCAGCCTACGTGGGAAGCAGGGGGACCCTAAAGAGCCCCAGCATTTT. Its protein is CASSLRGKQGDPKEPQHF.

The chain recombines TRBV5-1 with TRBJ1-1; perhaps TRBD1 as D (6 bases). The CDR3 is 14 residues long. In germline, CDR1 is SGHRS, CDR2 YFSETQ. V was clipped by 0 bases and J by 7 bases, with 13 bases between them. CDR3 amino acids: CASSLGTEISEAFF. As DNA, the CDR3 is TGCGCCAGCAGCTTGGGGACAGAAATAAGTGAAGCTTTCTTT.

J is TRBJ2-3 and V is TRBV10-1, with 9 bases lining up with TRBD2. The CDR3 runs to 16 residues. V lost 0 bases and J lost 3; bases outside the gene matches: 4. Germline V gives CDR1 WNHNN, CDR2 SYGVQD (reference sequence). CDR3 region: CASSESASGATDTQYF. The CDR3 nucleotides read TGCGCCAGCAGTGAGTCCGCTAGCGGGGCGACAGATACGCAGTATTTT.

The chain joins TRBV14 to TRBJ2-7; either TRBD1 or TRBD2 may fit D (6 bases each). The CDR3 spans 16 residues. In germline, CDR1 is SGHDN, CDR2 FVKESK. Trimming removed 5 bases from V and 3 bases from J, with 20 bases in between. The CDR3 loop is CASSKGGLQGLYEQYF. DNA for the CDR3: TGTGCCAGCAGCAAAGGGGGGTTACAGGGTCTCTACGAGCAGTACTTC.

CDR3 sequence reads: CASSPPPGKRRLKDEQYF. The DNA for the CDR3 is TGTGCCAGCAGCCCACCACCCGGGAAACGACGACTAAAAGACGAGCAGTACTTC. The chain has TRBV7-2 and TRBJ2-7, with a weak D call TRBD2 (5 bases). V lost 5 bases to trimming and J lost 5 bases, with 28 bases between them. The CDR3 runs 18 residues. The germline V gene has CDR1 SGHTA and CDR2 FQGNSA.

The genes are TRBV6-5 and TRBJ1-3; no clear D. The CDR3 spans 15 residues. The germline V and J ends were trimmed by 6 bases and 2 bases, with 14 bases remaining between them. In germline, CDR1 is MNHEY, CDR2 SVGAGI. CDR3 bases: TGTGCCAGCAGCTCGGGCGGGCACGCTGGAAACACCATATATTTT. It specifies CASSSGGHAGNTIYF.

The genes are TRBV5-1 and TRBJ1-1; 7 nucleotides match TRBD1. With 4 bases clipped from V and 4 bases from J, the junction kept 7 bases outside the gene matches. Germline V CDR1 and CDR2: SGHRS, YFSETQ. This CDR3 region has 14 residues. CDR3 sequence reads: CASSVLTGPTEAFF. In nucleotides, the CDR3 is TGCGCCAGCAGCGTCTTGACAGGGCCCACTGAAGCTTTCTTT.

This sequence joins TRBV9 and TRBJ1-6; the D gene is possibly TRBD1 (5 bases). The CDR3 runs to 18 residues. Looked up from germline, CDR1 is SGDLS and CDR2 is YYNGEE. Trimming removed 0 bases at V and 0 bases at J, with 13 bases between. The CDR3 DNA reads TGTGCCAGCAGCGTAGCTGGGGCCCGGAGCTCCTATAATTCACCCCTCCACTTT. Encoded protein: CASSVAGARSSYNSPLHF.

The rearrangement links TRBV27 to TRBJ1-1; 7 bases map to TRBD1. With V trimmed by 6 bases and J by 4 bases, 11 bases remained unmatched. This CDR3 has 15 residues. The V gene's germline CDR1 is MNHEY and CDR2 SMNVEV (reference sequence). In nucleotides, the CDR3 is TGTGCCAGCAGCCCAGGGGGAATAGCGGCCACTGAAGCTTTCTTT. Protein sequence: CASSPGGIAATEAFF.

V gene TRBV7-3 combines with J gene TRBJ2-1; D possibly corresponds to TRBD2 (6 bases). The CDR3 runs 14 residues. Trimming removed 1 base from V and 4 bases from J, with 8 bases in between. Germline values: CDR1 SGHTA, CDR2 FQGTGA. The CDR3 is CASSLSGKYNEQFF. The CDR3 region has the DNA TGTGCCAGCAGCTTAAGCGGGAAGTACAATGAGCAGTTCTTC.

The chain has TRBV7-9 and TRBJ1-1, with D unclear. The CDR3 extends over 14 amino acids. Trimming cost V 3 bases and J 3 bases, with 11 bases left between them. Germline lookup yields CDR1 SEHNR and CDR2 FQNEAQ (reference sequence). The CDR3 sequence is CASSFFGEDTEAFF. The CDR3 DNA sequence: TGTGCCAGCAGCTTCTTTGGGGAGGACACTGAAGCTTTCTTT.

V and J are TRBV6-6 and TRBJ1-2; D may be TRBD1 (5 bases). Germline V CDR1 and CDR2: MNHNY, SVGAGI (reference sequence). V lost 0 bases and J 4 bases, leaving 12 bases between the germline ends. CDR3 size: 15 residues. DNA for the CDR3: TGTGCCAGCAGTTACTCGCAGGGCGGGACCTATGGCTACACCTTC. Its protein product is CASSYSQGGTYGYTF.

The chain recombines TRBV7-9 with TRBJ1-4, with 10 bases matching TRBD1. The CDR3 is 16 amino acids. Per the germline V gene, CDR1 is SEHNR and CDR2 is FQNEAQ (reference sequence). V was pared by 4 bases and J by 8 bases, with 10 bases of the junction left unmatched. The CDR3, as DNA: TGTGCCAGCAGCTCCGGGACAGGGGTTGTAAAGGAAAAACTGTTTTTT. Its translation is CASSSGTGVVKEKLFF.

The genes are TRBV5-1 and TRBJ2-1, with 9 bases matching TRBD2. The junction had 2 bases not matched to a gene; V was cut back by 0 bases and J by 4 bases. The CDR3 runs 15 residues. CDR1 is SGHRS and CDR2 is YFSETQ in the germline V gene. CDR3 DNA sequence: TGCGCCAGCAGCTTGGGTAGCGGGGGTTACAATGAGCAGTTCTTC. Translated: CASSLGSGGYNEQFF.